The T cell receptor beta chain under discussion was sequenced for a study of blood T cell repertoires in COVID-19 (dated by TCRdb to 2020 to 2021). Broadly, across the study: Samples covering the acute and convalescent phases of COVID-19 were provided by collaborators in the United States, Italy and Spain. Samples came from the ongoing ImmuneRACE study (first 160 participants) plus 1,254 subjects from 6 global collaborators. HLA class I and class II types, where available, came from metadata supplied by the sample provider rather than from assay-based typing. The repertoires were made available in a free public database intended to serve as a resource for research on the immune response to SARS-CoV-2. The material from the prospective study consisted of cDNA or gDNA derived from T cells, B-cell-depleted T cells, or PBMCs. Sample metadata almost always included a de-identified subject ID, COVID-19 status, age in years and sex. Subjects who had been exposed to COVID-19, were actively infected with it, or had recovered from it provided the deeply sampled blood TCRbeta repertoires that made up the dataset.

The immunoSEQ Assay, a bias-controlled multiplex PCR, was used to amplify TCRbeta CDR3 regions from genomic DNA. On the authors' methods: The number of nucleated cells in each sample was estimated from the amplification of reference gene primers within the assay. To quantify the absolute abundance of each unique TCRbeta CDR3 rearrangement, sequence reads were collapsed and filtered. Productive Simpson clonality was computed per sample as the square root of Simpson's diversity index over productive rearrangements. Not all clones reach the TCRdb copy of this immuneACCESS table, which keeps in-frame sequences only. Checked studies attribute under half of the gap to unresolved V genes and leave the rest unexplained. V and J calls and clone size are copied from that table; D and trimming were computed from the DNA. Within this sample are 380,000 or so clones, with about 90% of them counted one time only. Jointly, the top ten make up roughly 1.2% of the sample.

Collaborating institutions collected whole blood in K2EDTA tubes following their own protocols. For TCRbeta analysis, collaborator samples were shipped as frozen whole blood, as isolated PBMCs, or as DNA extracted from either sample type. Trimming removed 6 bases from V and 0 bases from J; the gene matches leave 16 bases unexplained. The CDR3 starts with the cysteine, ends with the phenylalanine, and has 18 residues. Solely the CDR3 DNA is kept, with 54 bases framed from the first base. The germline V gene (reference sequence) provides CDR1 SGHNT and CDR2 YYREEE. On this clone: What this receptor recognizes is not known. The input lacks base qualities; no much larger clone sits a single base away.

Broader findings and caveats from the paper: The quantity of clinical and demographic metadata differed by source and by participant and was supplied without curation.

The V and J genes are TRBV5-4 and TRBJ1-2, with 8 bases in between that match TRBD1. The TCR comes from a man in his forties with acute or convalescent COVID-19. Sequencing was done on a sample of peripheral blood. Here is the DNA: TGTGCCAGCACCACGGGCTGGCAGGGGGCCCACCCTAACTATGGCTACACCTTC. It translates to CASTTGWQGAHPNYGYTF.